Listed below are T cell receptor beta chains from one sample, sequenced in a study of CD4 and CD8 cells across lung adenocarcinoma regions. Each CDR3 protein gets one entry after TCRdb re-called the PCR reads with MiXCR. Found here are some 2,000 distinct CDR3 sequences, about three fifths of them singletons; the top ten hold over 35%. The specimen sequenced was CD4+ T cells from the margin of a lung tumor. Receptors originate from a female donor with lung adenocarcinoma. The CD4 and CD8 labels of this study may be unreliable. The CDR3 runs from the conserved cysteine through the conserved F or W. D genes are given only for firm matches. The size entry is marked missing in some rows and otherwise reads once, few, many or a size class.

-	TRBD2	TRBV6-5	TRBJ2-1	TGTGCCAGCAGTTGGACTAGCGGGTCCTACAATGAGCAGTTCTTC	CASSWTSGSYNEQFF
-	-	TRBV4-1	TRBJ2-3	TGCGCCAGCAGCCACGCTACCGGGACGGACACAGATACGCAGTATTTT	CASSHATGTDTDTQYF
once	-	TRBV5-1	TRBJ2-1	TGCGCCAGCAACGCTCGCGAAGCCTCCTACAATGAGCAGTTCTTC	CASNAREASYNEQFF
-	-	TRBV6-5	TRBJ2-5	TGTGCCAGCAGTTACTCCGTGGGACAAGAGACCCAGTACTTC	CASSYSVGQETQYF
-	-	TRBV6-1	TRBJ2-1	TGTGCCAGCAGTGAAGTAGGTGGGGGGCGCTGGAATGAGCAGTTCTTC	CASSEVGGGRWNEQFF
-	-	TRBV12-3/TRBV12-4	TRBJ2-1	TGTGCCAGCAGTTTAGGGACTCGCAATGAGCAGTTCTTC	CASSLGTRNEQFF
-	TRBD2	TRBV27	TRBJ2-1	TGTGCCAGCAGTTTTTCAGCGGGGGATAATCCGGGTGAGCAGTTCTTC	CASSFSAGDNPGEQFF
-	-	TRBV6-2/TRBV6-3	TRBJ2-7	TGTGCCAGCAGCCGTAGCGCCGGGGCCTCCGAGCAGTACTTC	CASSRSAGASEQYF
-	TRBD1	TRBV6-1	TRBJ1-3	TGTGCCAGCAGTCGAGGGTGGACAGGCTCTGGAAACACCATATATTTT	CASSRGWTGSGNTIYF
few	TRBD1	TRBV6-1	TRBJ1-3	TGTGCCAGCACCCCGGGACAGGGTAGCAACACCATATATTTT	CASTPGQGSNTIYF
-	-	TRBV5-1	TRBJ2-1	TGCGCCAGCAGCTCCAACTCGGGCAATGAGCAGTTCTTC	CASSSNSGNEQFF
-	TRBD2	TRBV12-3/TRBV12-4	TRBJ2-4	TGTGCCAGCAGTTTTGGGACTAGCGGGAGTCAGTACTTC	CASSFGTSGSQYF
-	TRBD1	TRBV27	TRBJ2-6	TGTGCCAGCAGTTTTTTGGGCAGGGGGCTTTTAAACGTCCTGACTTTC	CASSFLGRGLLNVLTF
few	TRBD2	TRBV27	TRBJ2-1	TGTGCCAGCAGTTTTGCTAGCGGGGTTTACAATGAGCAGTTCTTC	CASSFASGVYNEQFF
-	-	TRBV6-1	TRBJ2-7	TGTGCCAGCAGTGATGGGGGGCTCTACGAGCAGTACTTC	CASSDGGLYEQYF
-	-	TRBV25-1	TRBJ2-3	TGTGCCAGCAGTGAATTACGGGACGACACAGATACGCAGTATTTT	CASSELRDDTDTQYF
-	TRBD1	TRBV6-1	TRBJ2-1	TGTGCCAGCAGTGAAGGGACAGGGGGCTACAATGAGCAGTTCTTC	CASSEGTGGYNEQFF
-	-	TRBV27	TRBJ2-1	TGTGCCAGCCGATCCACAGGGACCAGCTCCTACAATGAGCAGTTCTTC	CASRSTGTSSYNEQFF
-	TRBD2	TRBV27	TRBJ2-2	TGTGCCAGCAGTTCCCCCTCTAGCGGGGGACAAGACGGGGAGCTGTTTTTT	CASSSPSSGGQDGELFF